The following is a T cell receptor beta chain sequence with its context. The RNA, about 0.45 to 1 ug, was put through reverse transcription using random hexamers. Amplification of the TCR beta CDR3 was carried out by immunoSEQ multiplex PCR, which spanned a total of 54 Vbeta and 13 Jbeta segments. TCRdb reprocessed the immunoSEQ multiplex PCR reads via MiXCR and lists one record per CDR3 protein. The sample has roughly 200,000 distinct CDR3 sequences, 75% to 95% seen once; the top ten hold 0.085% to 0.09%. Sequencing of TCR beta covered CD8+ and CD4+ T cells obtained from blood. The data were taken from a study of CD8 T cells in Susac syndrome. V dropped 4 bases and J dropped 0 bases, with 10 bases sitting between them. Germline CDR1 is MNHEY and CDR2 is SVGAGI. The CDR3 is 14 residues long.

The specimen was CD4+ T cells from PBMCs. This TCR was sampled from a human donor with Susac syndrome. The chain carries TRBV6-5 and TRBJ2-7; D could derive from TRBD1 or TRBD2 (5 bases each). CDR3 nucleotide sequence: TGTGCCAGCAGTTTGGGACGAAACTCCTACGAGCAGTACTTC. It codes for CASSLGRNSYEQYF.